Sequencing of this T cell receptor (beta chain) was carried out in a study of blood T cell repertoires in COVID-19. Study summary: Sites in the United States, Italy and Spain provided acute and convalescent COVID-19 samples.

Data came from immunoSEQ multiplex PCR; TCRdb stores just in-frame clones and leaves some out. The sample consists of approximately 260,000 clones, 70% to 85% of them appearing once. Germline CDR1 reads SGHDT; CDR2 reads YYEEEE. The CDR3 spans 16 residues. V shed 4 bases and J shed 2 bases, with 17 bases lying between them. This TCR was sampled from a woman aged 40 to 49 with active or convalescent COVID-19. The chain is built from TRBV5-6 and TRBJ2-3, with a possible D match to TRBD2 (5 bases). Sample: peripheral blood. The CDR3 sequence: CASSPSEGEFTDTQYF. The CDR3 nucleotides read TGTGCCAGCAGCCCTTCAGAGGGAGAGTTCACAGATACGCAGTATTTT.